The source of this T cell receptor beta chain is a study of CD4 T cells in relation to SARS-CoV-2 and coronaviruses. Study-level background: Median patient age was around 40 years, spanning 21 to 72 years.

V shed 2 bases and J shed 10 bases, with 18 bases lying between them. Germline-derived CDR1 and CDR2 are LNHDA and SQIVND (reference sequence). CDR3 length: 15 residues. Using immunoSEQ multiplex PCR, the repertoire was profiled, and TCRdb retains in-frame clones only, with some absent. This table has 35,000 to 40,000 clones, 85% to 90% appearing once. This receptor was identified in an adult with COVID-19. The material sequenced was memory CD4+ T cells from PBMCs. This chain connects TRBV19 to TRBJ2-1; D perhaps matches TRBD2 (7 bases). This CDR3 is CASSITGREVGEQFF. Here the CDR3 DNA reads TGTGCCAGTAGTATAACAGGGAGGGAGGTCGGGGAGCAGTTCTTC.